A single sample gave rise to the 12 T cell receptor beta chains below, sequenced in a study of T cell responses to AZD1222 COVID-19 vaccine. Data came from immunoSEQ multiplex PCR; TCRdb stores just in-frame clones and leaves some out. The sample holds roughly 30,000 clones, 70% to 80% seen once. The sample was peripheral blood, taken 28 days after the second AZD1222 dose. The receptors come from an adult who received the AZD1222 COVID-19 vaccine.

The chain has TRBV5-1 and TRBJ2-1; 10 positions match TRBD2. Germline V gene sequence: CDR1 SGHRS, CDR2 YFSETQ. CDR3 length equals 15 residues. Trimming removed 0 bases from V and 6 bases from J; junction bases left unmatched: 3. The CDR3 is CASSLVVAGGNEQFF. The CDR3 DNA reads TGCGCCAGCAGCTTGGTGGTAGCGGGGGGCAATGAGCAGTTCTTC.

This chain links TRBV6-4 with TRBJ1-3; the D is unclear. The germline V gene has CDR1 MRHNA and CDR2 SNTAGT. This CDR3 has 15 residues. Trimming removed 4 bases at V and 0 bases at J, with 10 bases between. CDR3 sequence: CASSADGSSGNTIYF. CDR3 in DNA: TGTGCCAGCAGTGCGGACGGGAGCTCTGGAAACACCATATATTTT.

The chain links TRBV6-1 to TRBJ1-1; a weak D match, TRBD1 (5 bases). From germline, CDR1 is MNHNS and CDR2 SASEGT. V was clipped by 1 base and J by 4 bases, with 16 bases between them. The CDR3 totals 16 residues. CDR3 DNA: TGTGCCAGCAGTGAAGACAGCGGGGCCAGATTCACTGAAGCTTTCTTT. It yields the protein CASSEDSGARFTEAFF.

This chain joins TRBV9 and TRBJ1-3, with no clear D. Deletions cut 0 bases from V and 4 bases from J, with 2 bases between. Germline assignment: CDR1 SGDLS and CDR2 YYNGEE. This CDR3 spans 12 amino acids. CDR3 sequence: CASSVGGNTIYF. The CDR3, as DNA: TGTGCCAGCAGCGTAGGGGGAAACACCATATATTTT.

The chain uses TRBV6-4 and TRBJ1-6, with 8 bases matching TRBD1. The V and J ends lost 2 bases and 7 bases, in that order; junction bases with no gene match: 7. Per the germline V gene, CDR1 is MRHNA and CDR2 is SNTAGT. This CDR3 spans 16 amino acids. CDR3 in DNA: TGTGCCAGCAGTGACCAACCGACAGGGGCGAATTCACCCCTCCACTTT. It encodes CASSDQPTGANSPLHF.

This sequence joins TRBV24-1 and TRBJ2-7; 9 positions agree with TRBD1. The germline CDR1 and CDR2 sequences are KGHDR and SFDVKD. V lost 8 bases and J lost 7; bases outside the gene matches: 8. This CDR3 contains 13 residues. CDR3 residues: CATNTGGRGEQYV. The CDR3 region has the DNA TGTGCCACCAACACAGGGGGCAGAGGGGAGCAGTACGTC.

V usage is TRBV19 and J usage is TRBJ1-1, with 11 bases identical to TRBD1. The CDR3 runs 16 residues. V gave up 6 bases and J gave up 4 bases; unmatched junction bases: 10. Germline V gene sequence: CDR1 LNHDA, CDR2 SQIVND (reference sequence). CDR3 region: CASRQGQGARGTEAFF. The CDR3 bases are TGTGCCAGTAGACAAGGACAGGGGGCGCGGGGCACTGAAGCTTTCTTT. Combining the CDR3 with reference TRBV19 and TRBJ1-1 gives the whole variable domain DGGITQSPKYLFRKEGQNVTLSCEQNLNHDAMYWYRQDPGQGLRLIYYSQIVNDFQKGDIAEGYSVSREKKESFPLTVTSAQKNPTAFYLCASRQGQGARGTEAFFGQGTRLTVV.

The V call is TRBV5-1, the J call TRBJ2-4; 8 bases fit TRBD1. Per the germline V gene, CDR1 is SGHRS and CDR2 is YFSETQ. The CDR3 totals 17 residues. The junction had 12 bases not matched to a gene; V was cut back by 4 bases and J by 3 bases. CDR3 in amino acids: CASSVGQGALVKNIQYF. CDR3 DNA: TGCGCCAGCAGCGTTGGACAGGGCGCTCTCGTCAAAAACATTCAGTACTTC.

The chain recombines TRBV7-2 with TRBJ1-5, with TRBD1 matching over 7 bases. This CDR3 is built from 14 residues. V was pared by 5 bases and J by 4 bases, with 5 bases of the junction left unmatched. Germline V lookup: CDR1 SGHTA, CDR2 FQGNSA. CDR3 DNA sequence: TGTGCCAGCAGCGTAGGGACAGCTAATCAGCCCCAGCATTTT. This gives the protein CASSVGTANQPQHF.

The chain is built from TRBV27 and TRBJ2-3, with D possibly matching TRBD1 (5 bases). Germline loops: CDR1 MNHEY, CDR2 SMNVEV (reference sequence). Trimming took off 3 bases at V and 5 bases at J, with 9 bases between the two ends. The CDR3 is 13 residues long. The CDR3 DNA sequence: TGTGCCAGCAGTTTTCAGGGTGTAGATACGCAGTATTTT. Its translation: CASSFQGVDTQYF.

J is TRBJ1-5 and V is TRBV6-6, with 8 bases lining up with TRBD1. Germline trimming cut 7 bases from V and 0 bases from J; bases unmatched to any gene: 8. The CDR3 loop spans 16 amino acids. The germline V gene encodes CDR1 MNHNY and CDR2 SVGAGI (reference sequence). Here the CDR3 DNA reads TGTGCCAGCACCAAAACAGGGGGTGATAGCAATCAGCCCCAGCATTTT. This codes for CASTKTGGDSNQPQHF.

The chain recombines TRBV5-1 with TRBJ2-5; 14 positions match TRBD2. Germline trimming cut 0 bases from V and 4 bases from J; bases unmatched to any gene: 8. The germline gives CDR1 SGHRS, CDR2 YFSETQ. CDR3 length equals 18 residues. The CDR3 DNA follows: TGCGCCAGCAGCTTGGGGGGACTAGCGGGAGATGGGGCAGAGACCCAGTACTTC. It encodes CASSLGGLAGDGAETQYF.